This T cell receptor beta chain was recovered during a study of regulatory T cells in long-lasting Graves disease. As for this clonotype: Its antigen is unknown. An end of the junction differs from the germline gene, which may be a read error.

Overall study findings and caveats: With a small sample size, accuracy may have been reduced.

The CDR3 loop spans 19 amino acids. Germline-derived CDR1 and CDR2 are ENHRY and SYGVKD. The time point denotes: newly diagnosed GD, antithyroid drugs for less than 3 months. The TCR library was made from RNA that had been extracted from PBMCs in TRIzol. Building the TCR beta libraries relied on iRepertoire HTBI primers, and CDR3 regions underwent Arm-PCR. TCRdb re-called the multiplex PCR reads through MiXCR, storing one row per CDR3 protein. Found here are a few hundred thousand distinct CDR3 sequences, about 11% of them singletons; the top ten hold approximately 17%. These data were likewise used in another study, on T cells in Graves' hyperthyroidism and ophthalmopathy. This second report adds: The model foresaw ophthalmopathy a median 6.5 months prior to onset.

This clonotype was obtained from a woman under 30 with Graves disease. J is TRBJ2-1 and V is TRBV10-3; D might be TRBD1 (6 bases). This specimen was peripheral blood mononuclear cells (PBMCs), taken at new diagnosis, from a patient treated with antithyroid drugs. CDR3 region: CATSEPWGPNKDIYNEQFF. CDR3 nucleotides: TGTGCCACCAGTGAGCCCTGGGGGCCGAATAAGGATATCTACAATGAGCAGTTCTTC.